The 21 T cell receptor beta chains reported below all come from one sample, sequenced in a study of response to subunit inactivated influenza vaccine. TCRdb used MiXCR to reprocess the RT-PCR reads, holding one entry per CDR3 protein. The table lists more than 500,000 distinct CDR3 sequences, about 10% of them singletons. These data also featured in a second study, about T cells expressing NK-cell markers. That paper states: What made the TCR beta cDNA was 5'RACE template switching with UMIs.

The sequences come from PBMCs from blood, collected on the day of vaccination. Every receptor here comes from a man in his forties or fifties who received an inactivated influenza vaccine.

This clonotype has a count of ten or more. The chain combines TRBV29-1 with TRBJ2-5; possibly TRBD1 for D (5 bases). V was pared by 5 bases and J by 5 bases, with 15 bases between. Germline values: CDR1 SQVTM, CDR2 ANQGSEA. This CDR3 is built from 13 residues. CDR3 amino acids: CSVSRASGETQYF. The CDR3 nucleotides read TGCAGCGTTAGCAGGGCTTCAGGGGAGACCCAGTACTTC.

This clonotype occurred a few times. The chain employs TRBV28 and TRBJ2-1, with unresolved D. The V and J ends lost 1 base and 0 bases respectively, with 7 bases between them. This CDR3 region has 15 residues. Germline values: CDR1 MDHEN, CDR2 SYDVKM. For the CDR3, the DNA is TGTGCCAGCAGTTTATTGGAGAGCTCCTACAATGAGCAGTTCTTC. This sequence encodes CASSLLESSYNEQFF.

This clonotype was counted between two and nine times. The chain couples TRBV20-1 to TRBJ2-7; D call uncertain. CDR1 and CDR2 from the germline V gene are DFQATT and SNEGSKA (reference sequence). The CDR3 covers 11 residues. Trimming pared 8 bases from V and 7 bases from J, leaving 15 bases between. The chain's CDR3 is CSPSLGREQYF. The CDR3 region has the DNA TGCAGTCCTTCTTTAGGGCGGGAGCAGTACTTC.

V gene TRBV5-1 combines with J gene TRBJ2-7, with 8 bases matching TRBD2. V trimming: 3 bases; J trimming: 4 bases; junction bases outside the gene matches: 9. The germline V gene has CDR1 SGHRS and CDR2 YFSETQ. The CDR3 sequence is 15 residues long. CDR3 protein: CASSSSIGGAYEQYF. The CDR3 coding sequence is TGCGCCAGCAGCTCCTCCATCGGGGGGGCGTACGAGCAGTACTTC.

This rearrangement joins TRBV7-2 to TRBJ2-1; TRBD2 might be the D (6 bases). The V end was cut by 1 base, the J end by 6 bases, with 16 bases between. The germline CDR1 and CDR2 sequences are SGHTA and FQGNSA. The CDR3 spans 16 residues. CDR3 protein: CASSLGRGLVSNEQFF. CDR3 nucleotide sequence: TGTGCCAGCAGCTTAGGGAGGGGTCTCGTTTCCAATGAGCAGTTCTTC.

The chain carries TRBV3-1 and TRBJ2-3; a weak D match, TRBD1 (5 bases). The CDR3 is made up of 13 amino acids. CDR1 is LGHDT and CDR2 is YNNKEL in the germline V gene (reference sequence). Trimming took 4 bases from V and 6 from J, leaving 11 bases between them. In DNA, the CDR3 is TGTGCCAGCAGCCTGACAGATGCCGATACGCAGTATTTT. Translating gives CASSLTDADTQYF.

This clonotype has only a few counts. The V and J genes are TRBV12-3 or TRBV12-4 and TRBJ1-6, with D hard to call. The CDR3 spans 14 residues. V lost 4 bases to trimming and J lost 8 bases, with 12 bases between them. CDR3 coding DNA: TGTGCCAGCAGTTCAGTGACTCGAGATTCACCCCTCCACTTT. Translated: CASSSVTRDSPLHF.

This clonotype was detected many times. V usage is TRBV27 and J usage is TRBJ2-3; D is uncertain. CDR3 length equals 12 residues. Trimming pared 8 bases from V and 0 bases from J, leaving 6 bases between. Per the germline V gene, CDR1 is MNHEY and CDR2 is SMNVEV (reference sequence). This CDR3 is CASGRSTDTQYF. The CDR3 nucleotides read TGTGCCAGCGGACGAAGCACAGATACGCAGTATTTT.

On this clonotype: This may be a read error, as it is one base from a much larger clone. The V call is TRBV2, the J call TRBJ2-2; D is unresolved. Germline lookup yields CDR1 SNHLY and CDR2 FYNNEI. The CDR3 runs to 13 residues. Trimming pared 0 bases from V and 3 bases from J, leaving 2 bases between. The CDR3 is CASSEADTGELFF. The CDR3 DNA follows: TGTGCCAGCAGTGAAGCGGACACCGGGGAGCTGTTTTTT.

The V and J genes are TRBV7-2 and TRBJ2-7; D perhaps matches TRBD2 (5 bases). The CDR3 sequence is 15 residues long. CDR1 is SGHTA, CDR2 FQGNSA, per germline. The V end was cut by 6 bases, the J end by 7 bases, with 22 bases between. The DNA of the CDR3 is TGTGCCAGCAGTCCACCAGCCTGGGGAGTGCGAGAGCAGTACTTC. As protein: CASSPPAWGVREQYF. Using reference TRBV7-2 and TRBJ2-7 for the parts outside the CDR3, the full variable domain is GAGVSQSPSNKVTEKGKDVELRCDPISGHTALYWYRQSLGQGLEFLIYFQGNSAPDKSGLPSDRFSAERTGGSVSTLTIQRTQQEDSAVYLCASSPPAWGVREQYFGPGTRLTVT.

CDR3 protein: CASSFSWGGHYEQYF. The CDR3 DNA reads as TGTGCCAGCAGCTTTTCATGGGGGGGCCACTACGAGCAGTACTTC. The genes are TRBV11-2 and TRBJ2-7, with D perhaps TRBD2 (7 bases). The V and J ends lost 3 bases and 3 bases respectively, with 15 bases between them. The CDR3 spans 15 residues. Looked up from germline, CDR1 is SGHAT and CDR2 is FQNNGV.

The chain joins TRBV12-3 or TRBV12-4 to TRBJ2-4; D gene uncertain. This CDR3 contains 16 residues. Between the trimmed V and J ends, which lost 6 bases and 0 bases, there was a span of 15 bases. In DNA, the CDR3 is TGTGCCAGCAGCCCGACGAAAAACTTAGCCAAAAACATTCAGTACTTC. It yields the protein CASSPTKNLAKNIQYF.

This clonotype was found many times. The chain uses TRBV7-9 and TRBJ2-3, with no clear D. Germline V gene data show CDR1 as SEHNR and CDR2 as FQNEAQ (reference sequence). This CDR3 comprises 12 residues. V gave up 2 bases and J gave up 3 bases, with 3 bases separating them. CDR3 nucleotides: TGTGCCAGCAGCTTATGGACAGATACGCAGTATTTT. This sequence encodes CASSLWTDTQYF.

V gene TRBV11-2 combines with J gene TRBJ2-1, with 7 bases matching TRBD2. The length of the CDR3 is 14 residues. CDR1 is SGHAT and CDR2 is FQNNGV in the germline V gene. V trimming: 1 base; J trimming: 7 bases; junction bases outside the gene matches: 4. The CDR3 spells CASSLAGTINEQFF. CDR3 nucleotides: TGTGCCAGCAGCTTAGCGGGGACTATAAATGAGCAGTTCTTC.

In its sample, this clonotype was seen many times. This rearrangement joins TRBV12-3 or TRBV12-4 to TRBJ2-2, with TRBD1 as a possible D gene (5 bases). CDR3 length equals 12 residues. Deletions cut 6 bases from V and 6 bases from J, with 8 bases between. The CDR3 protein is CASSRQSGELFF. The CDR3 bases are TGTGCCAGCAGCCGACAGTCCGGGGAGCTGTTTTTT.

A few counts support this clonotype. The chain is built from TRBV18 and TRBJ2-3; 8 bases map to TRBD2. V lost 3 bases and J lost 6; bases outside the gene matches: 8. Germline CDR1 reads KGHSH; CDR2 reads LQKENI. The CDR3 totals 15 residues. The CDR3 nucleotides are TGTGCCAGCTCACCTTTCGTGACTAGCGAGGATACGCAGTATTTT. This translates into CASSPFVTSEDTQYF.

The genes are TRBV12-3 or TRBV12-4 and TRBJ2-5, with D hard to call. The CDR3 has 12 amino acids. Trimming left V 5 bases short and J 7 bases short, with 11 bases between. The CDR3 DNA reads TGTGCCAGCAGTACTTCCGTGGGGACCCAGTACTTC. Encoded protein: CASSTSVGTQYF.

The chain is built from TRBV6-1 and TRBJ2-7; the match to TRBD2 covers 9 bases. The germline V gene has CDR1 MNHNS and CDR2 SASEGT. The CDR3 totals 19 residues. V gave up 5 bases and J gave up 0 bases; unmatched junction bases: 17. CDR3 in DNA: TGTGCCAGCAGTAAGAGCGCTAGCGGGACCCGGACCTTCTCCTACGAGCAGTACTTC. Protein: CASSKSASGTRTFSYEQYF.

Many counts were recorded for this clonotype. This chain links TRBV12-3 or TRBV12-4 with TRBJ1-1; no clear D. Trimming shortened V by 6 bases and J by 1 base, and 9 bases separated the two germline ends. The CDR3 has 13 residues. CDR3 region: CASRPRGNTEAFF. As DNA, the CDR3 is TGTGCCAGCAGACCCCGAGGGAACACTGAAGCTTTCTTT.

There are a few counts of this clonotype. This chain connects TRBV5-6 to TRBJ2-5; 8 nucleotides match TRBD2. Germline CDR1 SGHDT, CDR2 YYEEEE. The CDR3 is 16 residues long. J lost 0 bases, V lost 3 bases, and 7 bases had no gene match. The CDR3 region is CASSSVAGRYQETQYF. CDR3 sequence (DNA): TGTGCCAGCAGCTCGGTAGCGGGGAGGTACCAAGAGACCCAGTACTTC.

In this sample, this clonotype turned up a few times. Relative to the germline gene, one junction end is altered; a read error may explain this. J is TRBJ2-7 and V is TRBV4-2, with 11 bases matching TRBD1. This CDR3 is built from 16 residues. CDR1 LGHNA and CDR2 YNFKEQ come from the germline V gene. In nucleotides, the CDR3 is TGTGCTAGCAGCCAGGAATGGACAGGGGGCCTGAACGAGCAGTACTTC. Its protein product is CASSQEWTGGLNEQYF.